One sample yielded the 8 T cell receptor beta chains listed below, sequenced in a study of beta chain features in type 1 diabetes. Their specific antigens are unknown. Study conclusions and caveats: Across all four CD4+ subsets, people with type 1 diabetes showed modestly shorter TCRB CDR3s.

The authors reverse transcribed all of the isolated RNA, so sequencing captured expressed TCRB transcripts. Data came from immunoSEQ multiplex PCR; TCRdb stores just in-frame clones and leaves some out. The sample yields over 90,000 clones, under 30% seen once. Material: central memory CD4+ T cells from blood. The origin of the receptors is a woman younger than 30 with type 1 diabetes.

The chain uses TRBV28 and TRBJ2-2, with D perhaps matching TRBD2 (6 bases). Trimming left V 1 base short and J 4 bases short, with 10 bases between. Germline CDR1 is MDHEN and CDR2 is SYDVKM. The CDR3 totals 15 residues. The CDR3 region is CASSLSWRGTGELFF. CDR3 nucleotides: TGTGCCAGCAGTTTATCTTGGAGGGGCACCGGGGAGCTGTTTTTT.

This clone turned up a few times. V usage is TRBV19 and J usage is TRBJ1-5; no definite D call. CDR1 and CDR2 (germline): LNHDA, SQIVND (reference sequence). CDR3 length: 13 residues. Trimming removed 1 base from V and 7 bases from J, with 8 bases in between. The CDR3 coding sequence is TGTGCCAGTAGTATAGGGCCGTGGCAGCCCCAGCATTTT. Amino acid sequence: CASSIGPWQPQHF.

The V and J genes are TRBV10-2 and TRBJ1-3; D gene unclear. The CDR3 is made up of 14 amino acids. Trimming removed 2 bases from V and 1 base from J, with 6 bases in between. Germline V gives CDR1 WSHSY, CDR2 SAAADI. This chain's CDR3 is CASSETGSGNTIYF. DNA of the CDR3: TGCGCCAGCAGTGAGACCGGGTCTGGAAACACCATATATTTT.

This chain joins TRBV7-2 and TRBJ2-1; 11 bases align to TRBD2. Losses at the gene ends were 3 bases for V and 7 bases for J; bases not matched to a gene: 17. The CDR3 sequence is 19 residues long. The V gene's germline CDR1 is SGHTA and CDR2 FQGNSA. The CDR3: CASSFRGRGIAGGPNEQFF. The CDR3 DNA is TGTGCCAGCAGCTTCAGGGGGAGGGGGATAGCGGGAGGGCCGAATGAGCAGTTCTTC.

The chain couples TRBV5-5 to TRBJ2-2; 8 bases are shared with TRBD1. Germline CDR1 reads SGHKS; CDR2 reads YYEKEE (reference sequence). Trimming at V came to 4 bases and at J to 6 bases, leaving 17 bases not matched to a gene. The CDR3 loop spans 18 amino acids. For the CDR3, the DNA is TGTGCCAGCAGCCCAAGGACAGGGCGAGGAGGTGGGGCCGGGGAGCTGTTTTTT. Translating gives CASSPRTGRGGGAGELFF.

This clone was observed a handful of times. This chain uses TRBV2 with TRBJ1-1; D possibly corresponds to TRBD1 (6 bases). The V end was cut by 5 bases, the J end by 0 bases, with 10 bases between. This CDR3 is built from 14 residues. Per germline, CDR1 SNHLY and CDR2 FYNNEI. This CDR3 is CASSMDRVNTEAFF. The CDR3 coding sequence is TGTGCCAGCAGTATGGACAGAGTGAACACTGAAGCTTTCTTT.

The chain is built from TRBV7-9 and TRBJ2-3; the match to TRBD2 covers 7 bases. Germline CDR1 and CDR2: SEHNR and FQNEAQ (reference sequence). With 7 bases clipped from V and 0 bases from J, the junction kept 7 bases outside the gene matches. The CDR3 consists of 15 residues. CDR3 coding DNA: TGTGCCAGCACCTTCGGGGGAGGGAGCACAGATACGCAGTATTTT. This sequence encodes CASTFGGGSTDTQYF.

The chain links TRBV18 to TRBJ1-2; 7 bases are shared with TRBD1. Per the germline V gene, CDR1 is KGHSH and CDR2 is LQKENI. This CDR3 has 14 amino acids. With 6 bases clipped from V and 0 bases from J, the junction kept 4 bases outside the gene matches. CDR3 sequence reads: CASSQGQTNYGYTF. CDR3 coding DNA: TGTGCCAGCTCCCAGGGACAGACTAACTATGGCTACACCTTC.